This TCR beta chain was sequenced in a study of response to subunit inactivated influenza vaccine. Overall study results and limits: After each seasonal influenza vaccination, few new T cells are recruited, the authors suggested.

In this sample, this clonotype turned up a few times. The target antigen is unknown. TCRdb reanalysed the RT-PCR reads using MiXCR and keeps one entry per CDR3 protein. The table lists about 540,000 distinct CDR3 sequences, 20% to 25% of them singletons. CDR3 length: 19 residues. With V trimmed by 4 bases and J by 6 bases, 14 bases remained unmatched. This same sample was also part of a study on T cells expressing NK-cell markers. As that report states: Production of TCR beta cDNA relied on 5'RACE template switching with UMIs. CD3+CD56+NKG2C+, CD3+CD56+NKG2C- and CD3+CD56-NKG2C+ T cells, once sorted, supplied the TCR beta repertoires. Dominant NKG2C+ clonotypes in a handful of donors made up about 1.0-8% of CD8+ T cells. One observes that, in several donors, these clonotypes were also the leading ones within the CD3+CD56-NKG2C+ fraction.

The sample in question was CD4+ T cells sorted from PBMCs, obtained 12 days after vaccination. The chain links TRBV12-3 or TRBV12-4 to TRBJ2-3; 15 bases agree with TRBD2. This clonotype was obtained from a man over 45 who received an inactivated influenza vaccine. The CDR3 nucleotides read TGTGCCAGCAGTTCAGCCGGGCCGGGACTAGCGGGAGGAGTGGATACGCAGTATTTT. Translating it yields CASSSAGPGLAGGVDTQYF.